This T cell receptor (beta chain) was sequenced during a study of graft-versus-host responses after intestinal transplantation. Libraries were prepared by immunoSEQ multiplex PCR; TCRdb keeps only in-frame clonotypes and omits some of them. Of more than 100,000 clones in the sample, 85% to 95% are singletons; the top ten hold 2.5% to 3.5%. About this clone: The antigen remains unidentified.

The CDR3 is made up of 13 amino acids. In germline, CDR1 is SGHAT, CDR2 FQNNGV. This receptor was obtained from a human donor who received an intestinal transplant. Here the sequenced sample was unstimulated CD8+ T cells sorted from spleen or lymph node cells, taken before intestinal transplant. V and J are TRBV11-2 and TRBJ2-5; TRBD2 is a possible D gene (5 bases). The J call may be in error: the DNA end matches TRBJ2-7 better. The CDR3 DNA sequence: TGTGCCAGCAGCTTGAGGGCCAACTACGAGCAGTACTTC. Encoded protein: CASSLRANYEQYF.